This T cell receptor beta chain was identified in a study of cytomegalovirus exposure and HLA in healthy donors. PCR used 60 Vbeta primers and 13 Jbeta primers. Only in-frame clones appear in the TCRdb table, and some are missing; sequencing was by immunoSEQ multiplex PCR. The sample's table shows roughly 31,000 clones. CDR1 KGHSH and CDR2 LQKENI come from the germline V gene. V was trimmed by 3 bases and J by 2 bases, leaving 10 bases between them. This CDR3 comprises 14 residues. Though probably carrying unrecorded immune exposures, donors were nominally healthy at sampling. V gene TRBV18 combines with J gene TRBJ2-5; TRBD2 is a possible D gene (5 bases). Sequenced: PBMCs. The clonotype was recovered from a man aged 25-45 years in good health and CMV-seronegative. The CDR3: CASSPNGVQETQYF. The CDR3 region has the DNA TGTGCCAGCTCACCGAACGGGGTACAAGAGACCCAGTACTTC.